The TCR beta chain under discussion was sequenced for a study of shared clonotypes between healthy human individuals. Study-wide results and limits: Non-shared clonotypes displayed generation probabilities falling below those of clonotypes present in all four donors. Naive CD4 clonotypes were shared across a handful of donors at approximately 5.3%.

As regards this clone: Its matching antigen is unknown.

V lost 5 bases to trimming and J lost 2 bases; unmatched junction nucleotides: 10. CDR3 size: 16 residues. Germline V gene sequence: CDR1 SGHTA, CDR2 FQGNSA. Using immunoSEQ multiplex PCR, the repertoire was profiled, and TCRdb retains in-frame clones only, with some absent. The data contain around 2.1 million clones, more than 90% of them singletons. Donors included only healthy HIV-negative adults lacking recent acute infections or vaccinations. It was into CD45RA+ naive and CD45RA-negative memory subsets that the CD4+ cells were split. Material for sequencing was naive CD4+ T cells sorted from blood. Subset defined: CD45RA+ positively selected. The V gene is TRBV7-2, the J gene TRBJ2-7; 9 positions agree with TRBD2. This TCR was recovered from a man aged 18 to 35 in good health. The CDR3 DNA reads TGTGCCAGCAGCCCCCAGGGAGCGGGGGGTACCTACGAGCAGTACTTC. This gives the protein CASSPQGAGGTYEQYF.